These 14 T cell receptor beta chains came from one sample sequenced in a study of CD8+ T cells in alopecia areata. As to treatment: oral pan-JAK inhibitor, 5-10 mg twice daily. cDNA reverse transcribed from extracted RNA served as the sequencing template. Repertoires were generated with immunoSEQ multiplex PCR, while TCRdb's copy carries only in-frame clones and drops some. This sample has 200,000 or so clones; 58% occur once, and the top ten carry under 7%. The sample consisted of CD4+ T cells sorted from blood, taken at week 24, from a patient treated with tofacitinib. These receptors were taken from a human donor with alopecia areata.

On this clone: This could be a read error, since a much larger clone is one nucleotide away. This chain uses TRBV4-1 with TRBJ2-6; D is ambiguous. V was pared by 4 bases and J by 2 bases, with 3 bases between. The germline gives CDR1 MGHRA, CDR2 YSYEKL. The CDR3 length is 13 residues. CDR3 sequence reads: CASSPAGANVLTF. CDR3 in DNA: TGCGCCAGCAGCCCAGCTGGGGCCAACGTCCTGACTTTC.

The chain is built from TRBV29-1 and TRBJ2-7; TRBD1 matches 8 bases. Germline V gene data show CDR1 as SQVTM and CDR2 as ANQGSEA. Germline trimming cut 7 bases from V and 0 bases from J; bases unmatched to any gene: 2. This CDR3 is 12 amino acids long. The CDR3 nucleotides read TGCAGCGCCACAGGGGGCTCCTACGAGCAGTACTTC. It yields the protein CSATGGSYEQYF.

The chain is built from TRBV5-6 and TRBJ2-3, with 13 bases identical to TRBD2. The V and J ends lost 3 bases and 5 bases, in that order; junction bases with no gene match: 6. The CDR3 consists of 16 residues. Germline V CDR1 and CDR2: SGHDT, YYEEEE. CDR3 sequence reads: CASSSGTSGRGDTQYF. CDR3 DNA: TGTGCCAGCAGCTCGGGCACTAGCGGGAGGGGAGATACGCAGTATTTT.

This chain uses TRBV7-3 with TRBJ1-6; possibly TRBD1 for D (6 bases). V gave up 0 bases and J gave up 8 bases, with 11 bases separating them. The CDR3 covers 15 residues. Germline V gene data show CDR1 as SGHTA and CDR2 as FQGTGA. The CDR3 DNA reads TGTGCCAGCAGCTTAACGAGGAGGGGGGATTCACCCCTCCACTTT. Translation gives CASSLTRRGDSPLHF.

The chain joins TRBV5-1 to TRBJ1-2; D is unresolved. Trimming shortened V by 4 bases and J by 4 bases, and 5 bases separated the two germline ends. Germline lookup yields CDR1 SGHRS and CDR2 YFSETQ. This CDR3 comprises 11 residues. The CDR3 loop reads CASSDGYGYTF. As DNA, the CDR3 is TGCGCCAGCAGCGACGGCTATGGCTACACCTTC.

As regards this clone: Additional DNA sequences in this sample encode the identical CDR3. This chain uses TRBV28 with TRBJ1-5; D uncertain. Germline-derived CDR1 and CDR2 are MDHEN and SYDVKM. There are 12 residues in the CDR3. V shed 6 bases and J shed 3 bases, with 6 bases lying between them. CDR3 nucleotides: TGTGCCAGCAGCACCCTCAATCAGCCCCAGCATTTT. This encodes CASSTLNQPQHF. The full variable domain, rest sourced from reference TRBV28 and TRBJ1-5, is DVKVTQSSRYLVKRTGEKVFLECVQDMDHENMFWYRQDPGLGLRLIYFSYDVKMKEKGDIPEGYSVSREKKERFSLILESASTNQTSMYLCASSTLNQPQHFGDGTRLSIL.

Notes on this clone: One junction end does not reproduce the germline sequence, and a read error may be involved. The same CDR3 can be traced to other DNA sequences in this sample. The chain is built from TRBV7-2 and TRBJ2-1; no firm D call. CDR1 and CDR2 (germline): SGHTA, FQGNSA. The CDR3 extends over 13 amino acids. The CDR3 nucleotides read TGTGCCAGCAGCCCCGTGGGGTACAATGAACAGTTCTTC. It yields the protein CASSPVGYNEQFF.

This chain connects TRBV4-2 to TRBJ2-1; no clear D. This CDR3 has 14 amino acids. The germline V gene has CDR1 LGHNA and CDR2 YNFKEQ. V lost 0 bases to trimming and J lost 10 bases, with 13 bases between them. CDR3 amino acids: CASSQDTALREQFF. The CDR3 DNA follows: TGTGCCAGCAGCCAAGATACGGCCCTGAGGGAGCAGTTCTTC.

The chain has TRBV5-1 and TRBJ1-6; D remains unclear. The V end was cut by 1 base, the J end by 11 bases, with 10 bases between. Germline V gene sequence: CDR1 SGHRS, CDR2 YFSETQ. The CDR3 runs 13 residues. CDR3 protein: CASSLSSRTPLHF. CDR3 nucleotides: TGCGCCAGCAGCTTGAGTTCGAGGACACCCCTCCACTTT.

The rearrangement joins TRBV25-1 to TRBJ1-1; the D is unclear. The CDR3 has 14 amino acids. The germline gives CDR1 MGHDK, CDR2 SYGVNS. Between the trimmed V and J ends, which lost 3 bases and 3 bases, there was a span of 11 bases. CDR3 region: CASSDQERYTEAFF. The DNA of the CDR3 is TGTGCCAGCAGTGATCAGGAGAGATACACTGAAGCTTTCTTT.

The CDR3 here is CASSERGEDSPLHF. The CDR3 DNA reads as TGTGCCAGCAGTGAACGGGGAGAAGATTCACCCCTCCACTTT. The chain recombines TRBV2 with TRBJ1-6; D unclear. The germline V gene has CDR1 SNHLY and CDR2 FYNNEI. This CDR3 is 14 amino acids long. Trimming cost V 2 bases and J 8 bases, with 10 bases left between them.

CDR3 sequence (DNA): TGTGCCAGCAGCGTAGAGGCTAGCGGGGCTCCCTACGAGCAGTACTTC. It is translated as CASSVEASGAPYEQYF. The chain is built from TRBV9 and TRBJ2-7; 9 nucleotides agree with TRBD2. In germline, CDR1 is SGDLS, CDR2 YYNGEE. The CDR3 has 16 amino acids. J was trimmed by 2 bases and V by 0 bases; bases with no gene match: 6.

This clone was detected ten times or more. The chain combines TRBV7-2 with TRBJ2-2; perhaps TRBD2 as D (5 bases). This CDR3 contains 14 residues. Germline V lookup: CDR1 SGHTA, CDR2 FQGNSA. The V and J ends lost 5 bases and 4 bases respectively, with 11 bases between them. In DNA, the CDR3 is TGTGCCAGCAGCCTTGTGGCGGGCACCGGGGAGCTGTTTTTT. Protein: CASSLVAGTGELFF.

This clone appeared a few times. The rearrangement joins TRBV30 to TRBJ1-1, with D perhaps TRBD1 (6 bases). This CDR3 has 13 residues. Germline lookup yields CDR1 GTSNPN and CDR2 SVGIG (reference sequence). The V end was cut by 3 bases, the J end by 3 bases, with 11 bases between. The CDR3 here is CAWRFSGDTEAFF. Here the CDR3 DNA reads TGTGCCTGGAGGTTCTCAGGGGACACTGAAGCTTTCTTT.